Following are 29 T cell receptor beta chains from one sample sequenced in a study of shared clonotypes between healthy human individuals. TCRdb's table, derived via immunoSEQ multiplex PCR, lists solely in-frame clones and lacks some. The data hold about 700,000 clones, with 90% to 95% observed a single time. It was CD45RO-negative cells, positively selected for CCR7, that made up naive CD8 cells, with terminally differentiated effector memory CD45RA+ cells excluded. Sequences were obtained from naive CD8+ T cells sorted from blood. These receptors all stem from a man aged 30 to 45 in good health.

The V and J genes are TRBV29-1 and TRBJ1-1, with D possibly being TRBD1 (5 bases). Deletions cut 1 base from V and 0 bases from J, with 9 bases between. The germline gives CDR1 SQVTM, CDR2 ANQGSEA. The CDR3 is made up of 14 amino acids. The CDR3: CSVEGTDMNTEAFF. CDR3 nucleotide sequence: TGCAGCGTTGAAGGGACGGACATGAACACTGAAGCTTTCTTT.

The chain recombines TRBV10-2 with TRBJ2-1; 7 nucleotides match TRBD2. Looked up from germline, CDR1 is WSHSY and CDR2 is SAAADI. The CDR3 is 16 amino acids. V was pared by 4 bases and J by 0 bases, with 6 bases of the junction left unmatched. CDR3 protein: CASSGRDYRSYNEQFF. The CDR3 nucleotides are TGCGCCAGCAGTGGCCGGGACTACCGCTCCTACAATGAGCAGTTCTTC.

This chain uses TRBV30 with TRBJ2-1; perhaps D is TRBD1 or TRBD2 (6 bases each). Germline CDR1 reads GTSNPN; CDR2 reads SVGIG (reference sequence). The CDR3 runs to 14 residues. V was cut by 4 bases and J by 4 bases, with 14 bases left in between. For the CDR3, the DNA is TGTGCCTGGACTTGGGGGGCTAGGTACAATGAGCAGTTCTTC. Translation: CAWTWGARYNEQFF.

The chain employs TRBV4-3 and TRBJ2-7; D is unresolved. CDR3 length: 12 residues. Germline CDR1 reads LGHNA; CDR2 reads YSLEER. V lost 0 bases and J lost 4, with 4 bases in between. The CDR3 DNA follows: TGCGCCAGCAGCCAAGAGGGTTACGAGCAGTACTTC. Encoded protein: CASSQEGYEQYF.

DNA of the CDR3: TGTGCCAGCGCGCCGGGACAGGGCCTCACTGAAGCTTTCTTT. It encodes CASAPGQGLTEAFF. This chain uses TRBV9 with TRBJ1-1; 9 nucleotides line up with TRBD1. The CDR3 has 14 residues. V trimming: 7 bases; J trimming: 4 bases; junction bases outside the gene matches: 8. Germline CDR1 SGDLS, CDR2 YYNGEE.

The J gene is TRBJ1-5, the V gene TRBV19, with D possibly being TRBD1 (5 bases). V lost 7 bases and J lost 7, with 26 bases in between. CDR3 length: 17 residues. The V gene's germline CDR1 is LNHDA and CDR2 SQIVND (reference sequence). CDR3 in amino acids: CASTGGATEGSVQPQHF. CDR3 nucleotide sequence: TGTGCCAGTACAGGCGGGGCGACGGAGGGATCGGTACAGCCCCAGCATTTT.

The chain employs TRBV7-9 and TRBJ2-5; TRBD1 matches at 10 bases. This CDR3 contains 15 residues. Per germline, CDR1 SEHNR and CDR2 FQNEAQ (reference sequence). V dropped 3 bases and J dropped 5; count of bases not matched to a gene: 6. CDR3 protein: CASSFRTGGSETQYF. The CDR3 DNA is TGTGCCAGCAGCTTCAGGACAGGGGGATCTGAGACCCAGTACTTC.

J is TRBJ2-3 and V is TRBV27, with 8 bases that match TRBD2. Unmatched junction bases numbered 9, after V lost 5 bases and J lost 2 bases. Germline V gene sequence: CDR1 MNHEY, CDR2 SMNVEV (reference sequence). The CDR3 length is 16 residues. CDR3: CASSRSAGEITDTQYF. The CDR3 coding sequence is TGTGCCAGCAGTCGATCAGCGGGGGAAATCACAGATACGCAGTATTTT.

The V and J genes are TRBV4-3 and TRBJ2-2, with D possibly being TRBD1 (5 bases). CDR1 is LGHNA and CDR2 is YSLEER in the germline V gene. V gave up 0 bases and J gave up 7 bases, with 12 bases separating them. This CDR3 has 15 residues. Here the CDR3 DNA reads TGCGCCAGCAGCCAAGAAATGGGGCCCGGCGGGGAGCTGTTTTTT. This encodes CASSQEMGPGGELFF.

CDR3 sequence: CASSLSTGQNTEAFF. In DNA, the CDR3 is TGCGCCAGCAGCTTATCAACAGGACAGAACACTGAAGCTTTCTTT. The V and J genes are TRBV5-1 and TRBJ1-1; D is perhaps TRBD1 (5 bases). Trimming cost V 2 bases and J 1 base, with 12 bases left between them. There are 15 residues in the CDR3. Germline V CDR1 and CDR2: SGHRS, YFSETQ.

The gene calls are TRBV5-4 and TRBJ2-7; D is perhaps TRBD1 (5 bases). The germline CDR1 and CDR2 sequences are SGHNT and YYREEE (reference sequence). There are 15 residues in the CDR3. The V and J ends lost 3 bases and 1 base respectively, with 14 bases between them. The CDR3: CASSSRSDSSYEQYF. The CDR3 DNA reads TGTGCCAGCAGCTCCCGGAGTGACAGTTCCTACGAGCAGTACTTC.

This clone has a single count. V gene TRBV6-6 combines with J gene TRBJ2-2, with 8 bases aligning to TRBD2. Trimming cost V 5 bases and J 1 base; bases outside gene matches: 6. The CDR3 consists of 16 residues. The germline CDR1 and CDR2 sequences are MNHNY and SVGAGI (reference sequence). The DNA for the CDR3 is TGTGCCAGCAGTGTAAAAAGCGGGAGGAACACCGGGGAGCTGTTTTTT. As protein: CASSVKSGRNTGELFF.

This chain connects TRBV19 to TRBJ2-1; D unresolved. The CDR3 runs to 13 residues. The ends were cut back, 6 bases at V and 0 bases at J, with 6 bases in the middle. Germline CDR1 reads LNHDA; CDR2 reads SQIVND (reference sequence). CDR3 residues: CASRTSSYNEQFF. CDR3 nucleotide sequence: TGTGCCAGTAGGACGAGCTCCTACAATGAGCAGTTCTTC.

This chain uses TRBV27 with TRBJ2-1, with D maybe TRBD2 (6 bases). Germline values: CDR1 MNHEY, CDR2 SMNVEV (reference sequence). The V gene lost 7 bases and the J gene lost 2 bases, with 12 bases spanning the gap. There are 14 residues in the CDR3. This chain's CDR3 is CASTYGGPYNEQFF. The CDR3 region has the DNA TGTGCCAGCACCTACGGGGGACCCTACAATGAGCAGTTCTTC.

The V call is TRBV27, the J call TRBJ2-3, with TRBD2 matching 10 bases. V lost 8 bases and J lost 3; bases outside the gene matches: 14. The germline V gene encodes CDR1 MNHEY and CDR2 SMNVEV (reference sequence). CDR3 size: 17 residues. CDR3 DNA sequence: TGTGCCAGCCGCCCCCTAGCGGGAGATCTGGTTACAGATACGCAGTATTTT. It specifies CASRPLAGDLVTDTQYF.

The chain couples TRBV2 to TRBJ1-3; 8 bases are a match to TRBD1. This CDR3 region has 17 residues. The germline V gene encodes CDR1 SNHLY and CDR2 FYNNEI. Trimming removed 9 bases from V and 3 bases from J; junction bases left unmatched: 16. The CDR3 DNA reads TGTGCCAGTCTAGGCCGGGACAGGCGGCAGGGTGGAAACACCATATATTTT. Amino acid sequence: CASLGRDRRQGGNTIYF.

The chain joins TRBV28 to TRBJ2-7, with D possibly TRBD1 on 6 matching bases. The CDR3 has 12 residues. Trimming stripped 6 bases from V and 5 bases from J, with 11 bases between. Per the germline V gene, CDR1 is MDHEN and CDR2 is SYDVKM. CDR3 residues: CASSENRDEQYF. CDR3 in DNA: TGTGCCAGCAGCGAAAACAGGGACGAGCAGTACTTC. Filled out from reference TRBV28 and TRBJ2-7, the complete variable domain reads DVKVTQSSRYLVKRTGEKVFLECVQDMDHENMFWYRQDPGLGLRLIYFSYDVKMKEKGDIPEGYSVSREKKERFSLILESASTNQTSMYLCASSENRDEQYFGPGTRLTVT.

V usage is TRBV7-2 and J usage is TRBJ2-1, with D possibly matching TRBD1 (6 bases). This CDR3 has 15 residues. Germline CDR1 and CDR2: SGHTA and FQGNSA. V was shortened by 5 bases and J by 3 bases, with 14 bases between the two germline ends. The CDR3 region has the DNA TGTGCCAGCAGCCAAACAGGGTATCGCTACAATGAGCAGTTCTTC. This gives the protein CASSQTGYRYNEQFF.

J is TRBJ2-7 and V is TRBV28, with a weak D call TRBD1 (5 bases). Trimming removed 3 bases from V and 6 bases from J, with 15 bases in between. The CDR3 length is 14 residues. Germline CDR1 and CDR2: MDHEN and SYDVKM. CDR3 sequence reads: CASSLDTPQGEQYF. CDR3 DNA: TGTGCCAGCAGTTTGGACACCCCCCAAGGCGAGCAGTACTTC.

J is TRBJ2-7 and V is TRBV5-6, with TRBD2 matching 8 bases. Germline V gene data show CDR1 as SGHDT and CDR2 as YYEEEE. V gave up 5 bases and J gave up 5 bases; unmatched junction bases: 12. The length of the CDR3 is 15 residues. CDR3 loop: CASSSQRERIHEQYF. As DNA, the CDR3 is TGTGCCAGCAGTTCTCAGCGGGAGAGGATCCACGAGCAGTACTTC.

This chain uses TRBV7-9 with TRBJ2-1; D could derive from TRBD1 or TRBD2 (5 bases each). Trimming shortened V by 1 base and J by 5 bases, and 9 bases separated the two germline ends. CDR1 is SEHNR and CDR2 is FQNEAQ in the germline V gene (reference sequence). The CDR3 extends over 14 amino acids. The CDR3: CASSLEVGHNEQFF. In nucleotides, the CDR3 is TGTGCCAGCAGCTTAGAGGTGGGACACAATGAGCAGTTCTTC.

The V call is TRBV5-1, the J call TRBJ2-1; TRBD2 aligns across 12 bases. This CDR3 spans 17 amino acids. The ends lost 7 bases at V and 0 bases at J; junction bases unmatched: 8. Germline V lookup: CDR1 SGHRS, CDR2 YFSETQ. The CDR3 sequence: CASGGLAGPSSYNEQFF. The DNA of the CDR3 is TGCGCCAGCGGGGGACTAGCGGGCCCCAGCTCCTACAATGAGCAGTTCTTC. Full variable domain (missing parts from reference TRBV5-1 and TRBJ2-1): KAGVTQTPRYLIKTRGQQVTLSCSPISGHRSVSWYQQTPGQGLQFLFEYFSETQRNKGNFPGRFSGRQFSNSRSEMNVSTLELGDSALYLCASGGLAGPSSYNEQFFGPGTRLTVL.

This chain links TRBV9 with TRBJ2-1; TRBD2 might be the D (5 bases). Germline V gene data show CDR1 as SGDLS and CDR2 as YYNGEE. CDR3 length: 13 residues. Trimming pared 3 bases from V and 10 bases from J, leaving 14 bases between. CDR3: CASSGGPALEQFF. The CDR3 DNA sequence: TGTGCCAGCAGCGGAGGGCCGGCATTGGAGCAGTTCTTC. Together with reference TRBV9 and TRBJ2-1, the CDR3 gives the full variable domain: DSGVTQTPKHLITATGQRVTLRCSPRSGDLSVYWYQQSLDQGLQFLIQYYNGEERAKGNILERFSAQQFPDLHSELNLSSLELGDSALYFCASSGGPALEQFFGPGTRLTVL.

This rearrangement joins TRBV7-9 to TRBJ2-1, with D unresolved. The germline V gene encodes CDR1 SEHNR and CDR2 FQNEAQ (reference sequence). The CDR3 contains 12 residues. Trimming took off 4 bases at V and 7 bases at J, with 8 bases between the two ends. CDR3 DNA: TGTGCCAGCAGCTCCGGACCTAATGAGCAGTTCTTC. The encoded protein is CASSSGPNEQFF.

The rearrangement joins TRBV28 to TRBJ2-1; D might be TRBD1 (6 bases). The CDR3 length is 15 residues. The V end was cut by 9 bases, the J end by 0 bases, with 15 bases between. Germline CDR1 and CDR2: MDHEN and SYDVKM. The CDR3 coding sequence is TGTGCCAGTAACAGGGTCAGCGACTCCTACAATGAGCAGTTCTTC. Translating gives CASNRVSDSYNEQFF.

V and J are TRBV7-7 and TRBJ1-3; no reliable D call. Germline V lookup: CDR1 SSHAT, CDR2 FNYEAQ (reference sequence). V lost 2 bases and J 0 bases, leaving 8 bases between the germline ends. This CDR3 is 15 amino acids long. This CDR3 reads CASSLIRTSGNTIYF. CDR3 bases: TGTGCCAGCAGCTTAATCAGGACCTCTGGAAACACCATATATTTT.

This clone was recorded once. CDR3 DNA sequence: TGCGCCAGCAGCTTACAGGACAGGACTAATCAGCCCCAGCATTTT. It yields the protein CASSLQDRTNQPQHF. The rearrangement uses TRBV5-1 and TRBJ1-5; 7 bases line up with TRBD1. The CDR3 runs to 15 residues. With V trimmed by 2 bases and J by 4 bases, 6 bases remained unmatched. Germline assignment: CDR1 SGHRS and CDR2 YFSETQ.

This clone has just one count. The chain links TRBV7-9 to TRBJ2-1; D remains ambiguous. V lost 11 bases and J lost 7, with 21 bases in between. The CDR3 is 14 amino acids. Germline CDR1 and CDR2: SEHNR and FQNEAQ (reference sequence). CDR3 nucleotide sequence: TGTGCCGCGGATACTTGGACCACCTCTAATGAGCAGTTCTTC. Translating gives CAADTWTTSNEQFF.

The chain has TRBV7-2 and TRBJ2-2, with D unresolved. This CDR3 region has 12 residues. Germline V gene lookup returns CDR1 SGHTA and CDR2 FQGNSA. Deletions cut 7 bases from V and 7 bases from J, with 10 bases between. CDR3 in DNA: TGTGCCAGCACCTCGCCGGGCGGGGAGCTGTTTTTT. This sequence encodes CASTSPGGELFF.